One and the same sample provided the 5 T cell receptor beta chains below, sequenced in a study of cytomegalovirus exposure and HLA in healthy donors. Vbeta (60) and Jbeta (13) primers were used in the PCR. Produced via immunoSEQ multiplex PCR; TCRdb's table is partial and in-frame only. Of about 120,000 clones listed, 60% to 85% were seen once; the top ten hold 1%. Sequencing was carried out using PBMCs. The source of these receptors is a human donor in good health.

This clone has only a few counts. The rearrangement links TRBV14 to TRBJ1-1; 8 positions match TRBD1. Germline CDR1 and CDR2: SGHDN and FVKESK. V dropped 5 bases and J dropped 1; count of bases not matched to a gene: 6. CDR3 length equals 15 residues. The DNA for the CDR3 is TGTGCCAGCAGCACCCAGGGGGCCAAGAACACTGAAGCTTTCTTT. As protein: CASSTQGAKNTEAFF.

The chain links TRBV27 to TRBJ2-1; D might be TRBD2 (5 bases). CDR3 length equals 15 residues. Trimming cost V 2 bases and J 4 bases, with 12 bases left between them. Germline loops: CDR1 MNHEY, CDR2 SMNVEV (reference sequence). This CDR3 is CASSLEGSSYNEQFF. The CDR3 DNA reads TGTGCCAGCAGTTTAGAGGGCAGTAGTTACAATGAGCAGTTCTTC.

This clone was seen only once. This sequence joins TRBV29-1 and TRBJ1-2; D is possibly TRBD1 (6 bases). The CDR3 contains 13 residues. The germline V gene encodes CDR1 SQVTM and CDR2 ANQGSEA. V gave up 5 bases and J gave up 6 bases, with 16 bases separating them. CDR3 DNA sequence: TGCAGCGTTACCTCGGGGGGGCGGGATGGCTACACCTTC. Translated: CSVTSGGRDGYTF.

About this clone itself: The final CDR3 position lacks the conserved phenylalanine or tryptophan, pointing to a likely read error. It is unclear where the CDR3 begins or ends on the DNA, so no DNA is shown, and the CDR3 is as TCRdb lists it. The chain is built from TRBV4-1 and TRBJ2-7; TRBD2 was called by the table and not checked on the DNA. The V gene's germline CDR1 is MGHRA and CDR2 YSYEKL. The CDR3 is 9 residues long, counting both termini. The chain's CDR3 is CASREVEPL.

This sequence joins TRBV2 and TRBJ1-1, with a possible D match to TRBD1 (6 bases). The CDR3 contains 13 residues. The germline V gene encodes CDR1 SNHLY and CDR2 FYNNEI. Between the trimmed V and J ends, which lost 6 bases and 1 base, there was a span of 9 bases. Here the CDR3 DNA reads TGTGCCAGCAGGAGACAGGAGAACACTGAAGCTTTCTTT. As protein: CASRRQENTEAFF.